This paragraph covers one T cell receptor (beta chain) sequence. The data were taken from a study of patients and donors after allogeneic stem cell transplantation. V lost 3 bases and J lost 6, with 22 bases in between. Germline CDR1 reads KGHDR; CDR2 reads SFDVKD. The CDR3 contains 17 residues. TCRdb reanalysed the RT-PCR reads using MiXCR and keeps one entry per CDR3 protein. The table shows about 16,000 distinct CDR3 sequences, with approximately 30% occurring only once. This TCR was recovered from a human donor who was either an allogeneic HSCT recipient or a stem cell or donor lymphocyte infusion donor (not recorded which). It is not recorded whose cells these are; they may come from a transplant donor. Sequenced sample: blood, either unsorted or a sorted T cell fraction (not recorded which). The gene calls are TRBV24-1 and TRBJ1-2; possibly TRBD1 for D (5 bases). This CDR3 is CATSDPRRGTPGDGYTF. The DNA of the CDR3 is TGTGCCACCAGTGATCCCCGTCGAGGGACCCCCGGCGATGGCTACACCTTC.